These T cell receptor beta chains were read from a single sample in a study of early T cells in non-severe SARS-CoV-2 infection. TCRdb used MiXCR to reprocess the 5' RACE reads, holding one entry per CDR3 protein. The table has fewer than 100,000 distinct CDR3 sequences, around 17% seen once. The sample consisted of whole blood. The origin of the receptors is an adult who was a healthcare worker with PCR-confirmed SARS-CoV-2 infection or an uninfected control (not recorded which). The CDR3 runs from the conserved cysteine through the conserved F or W. The D gene is left open where the match is weak. Rows may omit the clone size; those that give it use once, few, many or a size class.

V gene: TRBV11-2
D gene: TRBD2
clone size: NA
J gene: TRBJ2-1
CDR3 DNA: TGTGCCAGCAGCCCCCCGCAGCGACTAGCAAGCGAGCAGTTCTTC
CDR3 protein: CASSPPQRLASEQFF

V gene: TRBV6-6
D gene: NA
clone size: NA
J gene: TRBJ1-1
CDR3 DNA: TGTGCCAGCATACCAACGGGACGGAAGATGAACACTGAAGCTTTCTTT
CDR3 protein: CASIPTGRKMNTEAFF

V gene: TRBV5-1
D gene: NA
clone size: few
J gene: TRBJ2-2
CDR3 DNA: TGCGCCAGCAGCTTTGACAGTGGACCGAACACCGGGGAGCTGTTTTTT
CDR3 protein: CASSFDSGPNTGELFF

V gene: TRBV6-4
D gene: NA
clone size: NA
J gene: TRBJ2-1
CDR3 DNA: TGTGCCAGCAGGGCGCAAGGTTCGAGTAATGAGCAGTTCTTC
CDR3 protein: CASRAQGSSNEQFF

V gene: TRBV5-1
D gene: NA
clone size: few
J gene: TRBJ2-3
CDR3 DNA: TGCGCCAGCAAGGAGGGCGGGGGCAGCACAGATACGCAGTATTTT
CDR3 protein: CASKEGGGSTDTQYF

V gene: TRBV6-5
D gene: NA
clone size: NA
J gene: TRBJ2-5
CDR3 DNA: TGTGCCAGCAGTTCCCAGCTCGCCGAGACCCAGTACTTC
CDR3 protein: CASSSQLAETQYF

V gene: TRBV5-6
D gene: NA
clone size: few
J gene: TRBJ2-2
CDR3 DNA: TGTGCCAGCAGCACTTACGGGGGACAGATGAACACCGGGGAGCTGTTTTTT
CDR3 protein: CASSTYGGQMNTGELFF

V gene: TRBV12-5
D gene: TRBD1
clone size: few
J gene: TRBJ2-7
CDR3 DNA: TGTGCAAAACAGGGGGCCCCTCACGAGCAGTACTTC
CDR3 protein: CAKQGAPHEQYF

V gene: TRBV7-8
D gene: TRBD2
clone size: NA
J gene: TRBJ2-5
CDR3 DNA: TGTGCCAGCAGCTCTTGGAGCGGGGGGGCCGAGACCCAGTACTTC
CDR3 protein: CASSSWSGGAETQYF

V gene: TRBV5-5
D gene: NA
clone size: few
J gene: TRBJ2-1
CDR3 DNA: TGTGCCAGCAGCTTGGAAATCGGCAGCCAAGATGGGAATGAGCAGTTCTTC
CDR3 protein: CASSLEIGSQDGNEQFF